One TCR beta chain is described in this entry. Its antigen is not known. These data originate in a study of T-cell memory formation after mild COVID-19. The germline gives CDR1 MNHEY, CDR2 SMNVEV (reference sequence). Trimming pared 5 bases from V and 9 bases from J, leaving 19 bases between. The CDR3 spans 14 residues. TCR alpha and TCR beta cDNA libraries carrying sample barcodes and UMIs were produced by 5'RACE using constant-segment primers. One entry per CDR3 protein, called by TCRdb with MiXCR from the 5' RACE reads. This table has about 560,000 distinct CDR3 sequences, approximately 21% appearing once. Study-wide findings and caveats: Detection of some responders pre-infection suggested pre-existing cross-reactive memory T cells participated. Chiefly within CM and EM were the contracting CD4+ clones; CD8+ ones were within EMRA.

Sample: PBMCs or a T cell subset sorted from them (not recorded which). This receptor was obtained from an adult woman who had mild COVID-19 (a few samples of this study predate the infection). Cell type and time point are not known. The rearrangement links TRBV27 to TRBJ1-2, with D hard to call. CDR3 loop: CASSPFSDPARYTF. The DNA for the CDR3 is TGTGCCAGCAGTCCTTTCTCTGACCCGGCGCGCTACACCTTC.